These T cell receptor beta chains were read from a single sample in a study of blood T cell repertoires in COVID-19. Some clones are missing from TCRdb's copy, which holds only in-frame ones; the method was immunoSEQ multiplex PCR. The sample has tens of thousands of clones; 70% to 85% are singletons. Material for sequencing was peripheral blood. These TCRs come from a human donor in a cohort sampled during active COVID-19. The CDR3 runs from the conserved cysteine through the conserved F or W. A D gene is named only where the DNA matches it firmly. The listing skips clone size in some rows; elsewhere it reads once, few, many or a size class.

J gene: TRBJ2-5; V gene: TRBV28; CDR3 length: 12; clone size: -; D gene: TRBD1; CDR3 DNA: TGTGCCAGCAGGACAGGGGGAGAGACCCAGTACTTC; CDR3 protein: CASRTGGETQYF
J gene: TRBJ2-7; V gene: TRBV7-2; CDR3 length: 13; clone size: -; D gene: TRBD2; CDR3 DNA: TGTGCCAGCAGCTCTGGGACTAGGGAAGAGCAGTACTTC; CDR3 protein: CASSSGTREEQYF
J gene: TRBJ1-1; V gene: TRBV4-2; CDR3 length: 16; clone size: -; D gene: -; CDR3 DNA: TGTGCCAGCAGCCAACGGGGGGCCCGGCGAACGGTAGAAGCTTTCTTT; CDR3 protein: CASSQRGARRTVEAFF
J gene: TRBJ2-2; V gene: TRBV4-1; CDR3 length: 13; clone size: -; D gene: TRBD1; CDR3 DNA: TGCGCCAGCAGCCCACCAGGGGGCGGGGAGCTGTTTTTT; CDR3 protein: CASSPPGGGELFF
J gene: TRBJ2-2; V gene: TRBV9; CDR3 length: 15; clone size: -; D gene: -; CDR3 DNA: TGTGCCAGCAGCGTAGTAGGGGTGGGGACCGGGGAGCTGTTTTTT; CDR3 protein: CASSVVGVGTGELFF
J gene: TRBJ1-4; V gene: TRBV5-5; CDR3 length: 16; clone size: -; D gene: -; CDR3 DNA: TGTGCCAGCAGCTTGTTGGGGCTTGCAACTAATGAAAAACTGTTTTTT; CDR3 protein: CASSLLGLATNEKLFF
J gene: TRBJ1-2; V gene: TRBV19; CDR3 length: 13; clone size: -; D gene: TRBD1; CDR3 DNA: TGTGCCAGTAGTAATAGCAGGGGGTATGGCTACACCTTC; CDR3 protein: CASSNSRGYGYTF
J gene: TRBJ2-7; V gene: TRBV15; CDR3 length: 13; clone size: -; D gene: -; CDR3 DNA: TGTGCCACCGGCCGTGAGGGATCCTACGAGCAGTACTTC; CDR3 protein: CATGREGSYEQYF
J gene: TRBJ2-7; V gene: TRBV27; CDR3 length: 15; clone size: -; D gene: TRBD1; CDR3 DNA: TGTGCCAGCAGTCCTCGAGGGACAGGAGAGTTCGAGCAGTACTTC; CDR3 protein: CASSPRGTGEFEQYF
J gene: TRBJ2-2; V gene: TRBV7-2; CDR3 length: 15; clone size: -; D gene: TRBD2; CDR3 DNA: TGTGCCAGCAGCCTGGGACTAACTTACACCGGGGAGCTGTTTTTT; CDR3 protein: CASSLGLTYTGELFF
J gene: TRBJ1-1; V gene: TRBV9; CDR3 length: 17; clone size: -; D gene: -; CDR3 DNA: TGTGCCAGCAGCCCCTGGAGCTATGTTCGGAGGAACACTGAAGCTTTCTTT; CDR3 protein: CASSPWSYVRRNTEAFF
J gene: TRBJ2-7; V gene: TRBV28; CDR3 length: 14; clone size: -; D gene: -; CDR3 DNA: TGTGCCAGCAGTTTGGGGCAGCCCGGCTACGAGCAGTACTTC; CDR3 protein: CASSLGQPGYEQYF
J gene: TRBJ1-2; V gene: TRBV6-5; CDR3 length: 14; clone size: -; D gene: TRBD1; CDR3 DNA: TGTGCCAGCACCCCCGGGACAGGGGGCCCTGGCTACACCTTC; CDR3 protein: CASTPGTGGPGYTF
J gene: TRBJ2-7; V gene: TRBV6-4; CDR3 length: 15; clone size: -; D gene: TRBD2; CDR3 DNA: TGTGCCAGCAGTGATGACGGACTAGCGTTACACGAGCAGTACTTC; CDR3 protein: CASSDDGLALHEQYF
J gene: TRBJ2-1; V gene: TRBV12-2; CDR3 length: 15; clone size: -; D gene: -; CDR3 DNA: TGTGCAAGTCGCTTATCCGTGACTAGCGGGACTGAGCAGTTCTTC; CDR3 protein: CASRLSVTSGTEQFF
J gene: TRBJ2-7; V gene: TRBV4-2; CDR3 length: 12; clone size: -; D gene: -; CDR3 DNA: TGTGCCAGCAGCTCGCTCGGGAGCGAGCAGTACTTC; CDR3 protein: CASSSLGSEQYF
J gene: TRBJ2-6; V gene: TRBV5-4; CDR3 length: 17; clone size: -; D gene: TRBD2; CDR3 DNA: TGTGCCAGCAGCCCAAGCGGGGGGGCGACTGGGGCCAACGTCCTGACTTTC; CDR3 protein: CASSPSGGATGANVLTF
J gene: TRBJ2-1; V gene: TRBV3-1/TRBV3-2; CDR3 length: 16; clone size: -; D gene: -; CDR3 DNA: TGTGCCAGCAGCCAAGACGGGACTGTACGCTACAATGAGCAGTTCTTC; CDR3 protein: CASSQDGTVRYNEQFF
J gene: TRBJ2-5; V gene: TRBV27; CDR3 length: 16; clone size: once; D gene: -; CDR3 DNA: TGTGCCAGCACCGATATGAAGACTAGACCGAGGGAGACCCAGTACTTC; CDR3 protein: CASTDMKTRPRETQYF
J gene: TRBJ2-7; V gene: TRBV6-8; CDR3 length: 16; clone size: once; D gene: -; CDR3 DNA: TGTGCCAGCAGTTACTCGCCTGCGGAAACAACCTACGAGCAGTACTTC; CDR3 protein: CASSYSPAETTYEQYF
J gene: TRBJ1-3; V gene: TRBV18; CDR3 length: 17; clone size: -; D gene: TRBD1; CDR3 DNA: TGTGCCAGCTCAAGCAGGTCTACAGGGGGCCCTGGAAACACCATATATTTT; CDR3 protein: CASSSRSTGGPGNTIYF
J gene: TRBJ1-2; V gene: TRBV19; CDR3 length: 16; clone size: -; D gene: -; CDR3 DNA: TGTGCCAGTAGTATTGTCAGGGCCGAGGCGGTTTTTGGCTACACCTTC; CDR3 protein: CASSIVRAEAVFGYTF
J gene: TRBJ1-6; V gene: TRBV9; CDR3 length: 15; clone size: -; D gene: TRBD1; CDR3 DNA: TGTGCCAGCAGCCCCTGGGACAGCCCTAATTCACCCCTCCACTTT; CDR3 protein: CASSPWDSPNSPLHF
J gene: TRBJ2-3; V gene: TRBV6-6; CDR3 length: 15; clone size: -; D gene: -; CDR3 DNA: TGTGCCAGCACCCAAGAGTCAGGTTGGCCAGATACGCAGTATTTT; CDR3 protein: CASTQESGWPDTQYF
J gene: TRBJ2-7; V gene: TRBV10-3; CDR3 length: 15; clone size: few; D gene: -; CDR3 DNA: TGTGCCATCAGTGAGTCTGTCAGACGGGGATACGAGCAGTACTTC; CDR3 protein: CAISESVRRGYEQYF
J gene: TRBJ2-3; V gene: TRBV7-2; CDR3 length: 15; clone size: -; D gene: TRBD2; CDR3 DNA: TGTGCCAGCAGCCCCGGGACTAGCGTTGGAGATACGCAGTATTTT; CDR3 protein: CASSPGTSVGDTQYF
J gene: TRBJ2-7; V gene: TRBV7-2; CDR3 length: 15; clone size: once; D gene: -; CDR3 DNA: TGTGCCAGCAGCTTAGAATCGAGTGTTGACTACGAGCAGTACTTC; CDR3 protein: CASSLESSVDYEQYF
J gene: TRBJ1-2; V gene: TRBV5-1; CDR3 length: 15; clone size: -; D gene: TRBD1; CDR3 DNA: TGCGCCAGCAGCTTCGGGACAGGGGGCGGACAGGGCTACACCTTC; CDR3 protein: CASSFGTGGGQGYTF
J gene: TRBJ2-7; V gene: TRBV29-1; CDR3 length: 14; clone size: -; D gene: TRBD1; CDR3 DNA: TGCAGCGTTACAGTTTCCGGGACAGGGGGCGAGCAGTACTTC; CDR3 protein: CSVTVSGTGGEQYF
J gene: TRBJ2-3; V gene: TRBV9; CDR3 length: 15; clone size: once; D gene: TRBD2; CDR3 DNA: TGTGCCAGCAGTCTTAGCGGGGGGGCCGTAGATACGCAGTATTTT; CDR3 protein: CASSLSGGAVDTQYF
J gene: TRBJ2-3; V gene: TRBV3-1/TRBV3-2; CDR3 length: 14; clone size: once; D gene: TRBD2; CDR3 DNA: TGTGCCAGCAGCCACGCTAGCGGGGGAGATACGCAGTATTTT; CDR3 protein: CASSHASGGDTQYF
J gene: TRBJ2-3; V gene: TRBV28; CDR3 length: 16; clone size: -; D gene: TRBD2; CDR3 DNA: TGTGCCAGCAGTCTAGCGGGAGGATTCCCTACAGATACGCAGTATTTT; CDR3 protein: CASSLAGGFPTDTQYF
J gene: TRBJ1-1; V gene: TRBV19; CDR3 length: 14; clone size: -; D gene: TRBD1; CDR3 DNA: TGTGCCAGTGGAGGAGGGACAGGGAACACTGAAGCTTTCTTT; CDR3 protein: CASGGGTGNTEAFF
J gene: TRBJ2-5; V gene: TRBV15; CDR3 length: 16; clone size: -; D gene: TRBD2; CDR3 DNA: TGTGCCACCAGCAGAGGCTCCCTAGCGGTACAAGAGACCCAGTACTTC; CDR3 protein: CATSRGSLAVQETQYF
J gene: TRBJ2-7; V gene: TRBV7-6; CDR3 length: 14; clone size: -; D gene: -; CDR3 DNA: TGTGCCAGCAGCCCTAAGGCAGGGTCCTACGAGCAGTACTTC; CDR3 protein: CASSPKAGSYEQYF
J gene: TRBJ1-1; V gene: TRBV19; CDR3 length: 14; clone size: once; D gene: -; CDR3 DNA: TGTGCCAGCGGACAGTTTTCGAAAGTCACTGAAGCTTTCTTT; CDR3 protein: CASGQFSKVTEAFF
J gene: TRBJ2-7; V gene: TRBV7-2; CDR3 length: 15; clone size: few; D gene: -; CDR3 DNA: TGTGCCAGCAGCTTATCAGCGGGCCGATCCTACGAGCAGTACTTC; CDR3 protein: CASSLSAGRSYEQYF
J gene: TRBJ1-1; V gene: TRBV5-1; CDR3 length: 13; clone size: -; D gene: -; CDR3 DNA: TGCGCCAGCAGCTTACAGATGAACACTGAAGCTTTCTTT; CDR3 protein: CASSLQMNTEAFF
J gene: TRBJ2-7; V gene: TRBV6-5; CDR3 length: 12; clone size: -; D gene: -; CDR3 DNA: TGTGCCAGCAGGGACTACCGCTACGAGCAGTACTTC; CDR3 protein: CASRDYRYEQYF
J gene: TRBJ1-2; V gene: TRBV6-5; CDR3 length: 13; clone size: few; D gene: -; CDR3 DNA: TGTGCCAGCAACTCCCCCGTCATCTATGGCTACACCTTC; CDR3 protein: CASNSPVIYGYTF
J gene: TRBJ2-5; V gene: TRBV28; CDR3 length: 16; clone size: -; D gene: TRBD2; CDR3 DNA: TGTGCCAGCTGTGGGGCGGGGGAAGGTCTTAAAGAGACCCAGTACTTC; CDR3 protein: CASCGAGEGLKETQYF
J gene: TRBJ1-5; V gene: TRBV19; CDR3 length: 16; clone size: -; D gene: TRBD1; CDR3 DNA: TGTGCCAGTAGTCTTACAGGGGGCAGGAGCAATCAGCCCCAGCATTTT; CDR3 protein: CASSLTGGRSNQPQHF
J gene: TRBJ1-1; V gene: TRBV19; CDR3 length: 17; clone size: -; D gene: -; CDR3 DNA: TGTGCCAGTAGTATAGAATTGAGGGACTGGGGCAACACTGAAGCTTTCTTT; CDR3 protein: CASSIELRDWGNTEAFF
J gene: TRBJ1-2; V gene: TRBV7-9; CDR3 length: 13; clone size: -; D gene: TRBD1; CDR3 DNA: TGTGCCAGCAGCGTTGAGACAGGGGATGGCTACACCTTC; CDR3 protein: CASSVETGDGYTF
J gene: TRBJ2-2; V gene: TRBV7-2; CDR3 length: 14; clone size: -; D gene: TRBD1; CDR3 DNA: TGTGCCAGCAGCCCCCGGACAGGGGCCGGGGAGCTGTTTTTT; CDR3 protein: CASSPRTGAGELFF
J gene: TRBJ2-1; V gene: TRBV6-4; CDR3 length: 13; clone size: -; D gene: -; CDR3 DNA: TGTGCCAGCAGTGCTGGCCCCGTGAATGAGCAGTTCTTC; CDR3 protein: CASSAGPVNEQFF
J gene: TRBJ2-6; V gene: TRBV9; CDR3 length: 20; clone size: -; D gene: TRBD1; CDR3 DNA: TGTGCCAGCAGCACACGAGTACCCAGACAGGGCAGCTCTGGGGCCAACGTCCTGACTTTC; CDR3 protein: CASSTRVPRQGSSGANVLTF
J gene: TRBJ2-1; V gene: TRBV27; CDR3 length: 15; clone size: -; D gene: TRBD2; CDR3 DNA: TGTGCCAGCAGTTTACTGGCGGGGGGCCTCGATGAGCAGTTCTTC; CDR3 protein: CASSLLAGGLDEQFF